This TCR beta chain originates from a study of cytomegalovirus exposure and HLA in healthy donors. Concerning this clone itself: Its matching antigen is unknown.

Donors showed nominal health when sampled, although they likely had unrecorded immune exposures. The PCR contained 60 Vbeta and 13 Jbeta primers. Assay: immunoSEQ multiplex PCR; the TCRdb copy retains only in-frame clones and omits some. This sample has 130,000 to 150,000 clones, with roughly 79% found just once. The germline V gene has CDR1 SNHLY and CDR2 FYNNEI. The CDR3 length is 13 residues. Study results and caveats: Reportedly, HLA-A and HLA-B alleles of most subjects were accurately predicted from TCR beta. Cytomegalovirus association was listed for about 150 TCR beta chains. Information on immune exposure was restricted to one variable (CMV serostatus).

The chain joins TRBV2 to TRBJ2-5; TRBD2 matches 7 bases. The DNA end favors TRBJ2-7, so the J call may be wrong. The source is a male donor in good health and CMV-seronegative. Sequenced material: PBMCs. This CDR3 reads CASLKRGSYEQYF. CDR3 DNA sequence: TGTGCCAGCTTAAAGCGGGGCTCCTACGAGCAGTACTTC.